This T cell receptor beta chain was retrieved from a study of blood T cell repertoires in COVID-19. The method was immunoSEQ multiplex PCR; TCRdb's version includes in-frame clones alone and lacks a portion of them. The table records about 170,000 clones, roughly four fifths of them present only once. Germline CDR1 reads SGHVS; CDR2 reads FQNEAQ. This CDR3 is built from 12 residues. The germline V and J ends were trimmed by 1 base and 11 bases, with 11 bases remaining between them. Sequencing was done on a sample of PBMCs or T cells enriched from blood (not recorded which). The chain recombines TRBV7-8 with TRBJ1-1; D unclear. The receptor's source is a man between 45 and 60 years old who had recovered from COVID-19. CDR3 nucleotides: TGTGCCAGCAGCTTAGGCGTGGTGGAGGCTTTCTTT. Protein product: CASSLGVVEAFF. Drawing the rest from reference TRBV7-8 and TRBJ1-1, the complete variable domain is GAGVSQSPRYKVAKRGQDVALRCDPISGHVSLFWYQQALGQGPEFLTYFQNEAQLDKSGLPSDRFFAERPEGSVSTLKIQRTQQEDSAVYLCASSLGVVEAFFGQGTRLTVV.